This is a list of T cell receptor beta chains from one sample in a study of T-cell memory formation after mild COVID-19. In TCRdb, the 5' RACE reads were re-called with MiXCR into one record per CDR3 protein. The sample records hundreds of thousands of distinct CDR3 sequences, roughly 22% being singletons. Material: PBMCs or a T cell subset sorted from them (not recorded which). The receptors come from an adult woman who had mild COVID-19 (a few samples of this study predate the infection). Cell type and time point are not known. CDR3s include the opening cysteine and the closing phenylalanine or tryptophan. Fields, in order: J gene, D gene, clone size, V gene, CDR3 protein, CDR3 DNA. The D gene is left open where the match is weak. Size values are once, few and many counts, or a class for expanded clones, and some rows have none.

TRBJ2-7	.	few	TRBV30	CAWSVGSTGEQYF	TGTGCCTGGAGTGTTGGTTCCACTGGCGAGCAGTACTTC
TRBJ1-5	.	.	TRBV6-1	CASSENQPQHF	TGTGCCAGCAGTGAAAATCAGCCCCAGCATTTT
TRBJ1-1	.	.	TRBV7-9	CASSSRGGGLDTEAFF	TGTGCCAGCAGCTCGAGGGGGGGAGGGCTCGACACTGAAGCTTTCTTT
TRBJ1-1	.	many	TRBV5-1	CASSLAGGGTEAFF	TGCGCCAGCAGCTTGGCCGGAGGGGGCACTGAAGCTTTCTTT
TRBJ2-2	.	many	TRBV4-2	CASSQVSANTGELFF	TGTGCCAGCAGCCAAGTGAGCGCGAACACCGGGGAGCTGTTTTTT
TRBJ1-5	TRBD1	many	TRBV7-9	CASGTGGNQPQHF	TGTGCCAGCGGAACAGGGGGCAATCAGCCCCAGCATTTT
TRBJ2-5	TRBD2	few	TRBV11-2	CASTAGIQETQYF	TGTGCCAGCACAGCGGGGATCCAAGAGACCCAGTACTTC
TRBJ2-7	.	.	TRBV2	CASSAVYHEQYF	TGTGCCAGCAGTGCCGTATACCACGAGCAGTACTTC
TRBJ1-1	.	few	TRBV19	CASSDDRPTEAFF	TGTGCCAGTAGTGATGACAGGCCCACTGAAGCTTTCTTT
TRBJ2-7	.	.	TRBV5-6	CASSLDQGHLSYEQYF	TGTGCCAGCAGCTTGGATCAGGGTCATCTCTCCTACGAGCAGTACTTC
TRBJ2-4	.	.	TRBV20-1	CSASRRDKNIQYF	TGCAGTGCTAGTCGGCGGGATAAAAACATTCAGTACTTC
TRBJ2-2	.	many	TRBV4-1	CASSLTGTANTGELFF	TGCGCCAGCAGCCTTACAGGGACCGCGAACACCGGGGAGCTGTTTTTT
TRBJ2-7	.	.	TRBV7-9	CASSLATSEQYF	TGTGCCAGCAGCTTAGCGACAAGCGAGCAGTACTTC
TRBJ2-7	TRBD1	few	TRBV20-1	CSARSPRTGGTYEQYF	TGCAGTGCTAGGTCCCCTCGGACAGGGGGGACCTACGAGCAGTACTTC
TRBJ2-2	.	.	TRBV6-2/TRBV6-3	CASSYLAGNTGELFF	TGTGCCAGCAGTTACCTTGCGGGTAACACCGGGGAGCTGTTTTTT
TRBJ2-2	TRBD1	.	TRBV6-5	CASSQQGTTGELFF	TGTGCCAGCAGCCAACAGGGGACCACCGGGGAGCTGTTTTTT
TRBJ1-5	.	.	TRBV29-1	CSVGGGNQPQHF	TGCAGCGTTGGGGGAGGCAATCAGCCCCAGCATTTT
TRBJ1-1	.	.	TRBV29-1	CSATRSMNTEAFF	TGCAGCGCCACCAGATCCATGAACACTGAAGCTTTCTTT
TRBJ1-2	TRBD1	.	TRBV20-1	CSARGQTSPGGYTF	TGCAGTGCTAGGGGACAGACATCCCCGGGTGGCTACACCTTC
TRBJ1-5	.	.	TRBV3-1	CASSQGQSNQPQHF	TGTGCCAGCAGCCAAGGGCAGAGCAATCAGCCCCAGCATTTT
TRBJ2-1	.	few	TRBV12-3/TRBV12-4	CASRQILAFDEQFF	TGTGCCAGCAGGCAGATCCTAGCCTTCGATGAGCAGTTCTTC
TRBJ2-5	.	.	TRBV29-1	CSVCPAGIETQYF	TGCAGCGTCTGCCCCGCAGGGATAGAGACCCAGTACTTC
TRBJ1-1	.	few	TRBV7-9	CASSYGRTNTEAFF	TGTGCCAGCAGCTACGGACGGACGAACACTGAAGCTTTCTTT
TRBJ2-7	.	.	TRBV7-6	CASSRTGPGVLYEQYF	TGTGCCAGCAGCCGCACGGGGCCGGGGGTCCTTTACGAGCAGTACTTC
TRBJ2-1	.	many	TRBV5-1	CASSLSRGYNEQFF	TGCGCCAGCAGCTTGTCTCGCGGGTACAATGAGCAGTTCTTC
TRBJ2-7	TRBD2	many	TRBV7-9	CASSRRTSHDLYEQYF	TGTGCCAGCAGCCGTAGGACTAGTCACGATCTCTACGAGCAGTACTTC
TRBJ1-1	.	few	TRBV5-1	CASSLGGDYTEAFF	TGCGCCAGCAGCTTAGGGGGGGATTACACTGAAGCTTTCTTT
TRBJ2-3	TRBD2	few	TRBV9	CASSVASAGGDTQYF	TGTGCCAGCAGCGTAGCGTCAGCGGGAGGAGATACGCAGTATTTT
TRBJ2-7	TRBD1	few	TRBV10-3	CATVTGTGRIHEQYF	TGTGCCACCGTAACCGGGACAGGGAGAATCCACGAGCAGTACTTC
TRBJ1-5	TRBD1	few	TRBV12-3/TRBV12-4	CASSHTGGGGQPQHF	TGTGCCAGCAGTCACACAGGGGGCGGTGGTCAGCCCCAGCATTTT
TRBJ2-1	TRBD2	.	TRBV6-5	CASSLAGPSRNEQFF	TGTGCCAGCAGTCTAGCGGGACCCTCCCGCAATGAGCAGTTCTTC
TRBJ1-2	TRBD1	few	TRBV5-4	CASSLPRTGESGTF	TGTGCCAGCAGCTTACCTAGGACAGGCGAAAGCGGCACCTTC
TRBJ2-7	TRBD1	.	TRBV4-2	CASSPLRGQNYEQYF	TGTGCCAGCAGCCCCCTAAGGGGACAGAACTACGAGCAGTACTTC
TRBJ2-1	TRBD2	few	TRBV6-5	CASSPNAGLAGGSMFF	TGTGCCAGCAGCCCTAACGCCGGACTAGCGGGAGGGAGCATGTTCTTC
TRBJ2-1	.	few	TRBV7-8	CASSSGGLHNEQFF	TGTGCCAGCAGCTCCGGGGGCCTGCACAATGAGCAGTTCTTC
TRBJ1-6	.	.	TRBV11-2	CASSLDPGGNSPLHF	TGTGCCAGCAGCTTAGATCCGGGAGGTAATTCACCCCTCCACTTT
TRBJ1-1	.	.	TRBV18	CASSPGTGTEAFF	TGTGCCAGCTCACCCGGCACAGGCACTGAAGCTTTCTTT
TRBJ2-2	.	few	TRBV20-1	CSARDFRVDTGELFF	TGCAGTGCTAGAGATTTCAGGGTAGACACCGGGGAGCTGTTTTTT
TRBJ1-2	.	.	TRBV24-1	CATMAPSGGYTF	TGTGCCACCATGGCCCCCTCGGGGGGCTACACCTTC
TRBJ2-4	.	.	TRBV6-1	CASSSLVLNIQYF	TGTGCCAGCAGTTCACTAGTCTTGAACATTCAGTACTTC
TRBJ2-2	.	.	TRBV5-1	CASSSNSHANTGELFF	TGCGCCAGCAGCTCAAACTCTCACGCGAACACCGGGGAGCTGTTTTTT
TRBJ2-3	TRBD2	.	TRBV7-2	CASSLERLAGEPDTDTQYF	TGTGCCAGCAGCTTAGAGCGGCTAGCGGGAGAACCCGACACAGATACGCAGTATTTT